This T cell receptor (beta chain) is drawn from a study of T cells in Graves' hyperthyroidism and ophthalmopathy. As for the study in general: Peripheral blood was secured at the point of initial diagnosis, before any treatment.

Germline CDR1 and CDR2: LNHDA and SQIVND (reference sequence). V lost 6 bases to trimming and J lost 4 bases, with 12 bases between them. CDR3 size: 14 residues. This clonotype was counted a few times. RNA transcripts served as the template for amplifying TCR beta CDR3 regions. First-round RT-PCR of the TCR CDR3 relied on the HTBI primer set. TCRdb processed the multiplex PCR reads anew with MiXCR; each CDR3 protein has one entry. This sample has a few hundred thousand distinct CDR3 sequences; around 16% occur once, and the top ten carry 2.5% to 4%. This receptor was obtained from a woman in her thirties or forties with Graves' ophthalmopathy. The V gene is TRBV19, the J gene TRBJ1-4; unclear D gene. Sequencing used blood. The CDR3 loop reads CASRNNGRNEKLFF. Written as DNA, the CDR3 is TGTGCCAGTAGGAATAACGGGCGTAATGAAAAACTGTTTTTT.